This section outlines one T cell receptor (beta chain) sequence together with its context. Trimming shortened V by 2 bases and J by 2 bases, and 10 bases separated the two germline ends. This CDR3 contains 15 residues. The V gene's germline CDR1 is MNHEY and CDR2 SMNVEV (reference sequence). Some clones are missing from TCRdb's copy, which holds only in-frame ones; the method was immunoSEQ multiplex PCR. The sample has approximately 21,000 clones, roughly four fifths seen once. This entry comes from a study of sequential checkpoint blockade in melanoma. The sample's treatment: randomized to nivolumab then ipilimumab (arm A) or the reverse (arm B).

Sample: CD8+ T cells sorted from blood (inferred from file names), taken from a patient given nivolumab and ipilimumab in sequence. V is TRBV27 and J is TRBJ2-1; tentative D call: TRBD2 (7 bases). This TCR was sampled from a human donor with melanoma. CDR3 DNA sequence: TGTGCCAGCAGTTTACGGGGGGCAACCTACAATGAGCAGTTCTTC. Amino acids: CASSLRGATYNEQFF.